These 20 T cell receptor beta chains share one sample of origin, sequenced in a study of Ad26.COV2.S vaccination and SARS-CoV-2 variants. Here immunoSEQ multiplex PCR was the method, and the copy in TCRdb shows in-frame clones only, minus some. The data show 360,000 or so clones, around nine tenths seen once. Documented treatment: some 19 received Ad26.COV2.S at low or high dose, single or two shots; roughly five received placebo; per-sample allocation not given. Following the first vaccine or placebo injection, samples were taken on day 63. The sequencing here drew on peripheral blood, taken in a trial of Ad26.COV2.S vaccine versus placebo. These receptor sequences come from a person aged 18-65 years who received the Ad26.COV2.S COVID-19 vaccine or a placebo.

The chain employs TRBV5-4 and TRBJ2-1, with 10 bases lining up with TRBD1. With 4 bases clipped from V and 6 bases from J, the junction kept 1 base outside the gene matches. The CDR3 length is 13 residues. The V gene's germline CDR1 is SGHNT and CDR2 YYREEE (reference sequence). This chain's CDR3 is CASSGDRGNEQFF. DNA of the CDR3: TGTGCCAGCAGCGGGGACAGGGGCAATGAGCAGTTCTTC.

This chain links TRBV30 with TRBJ2-7; D uncertain. The CDR3 totals 13 residues. In germline, CDR1 is GTSNPN, CDR2 SVGIG (reference sequence). V lost 1 base to trimming and J lost 3 bases, with 10 bases between them. The CDR3 DNA is TGTGCCTGGAGTGCGACCGGGTTCTACGAGCAGTACTTC. Its translation is CAWSATGFYEQYF. The complete variable domain, with remaining parts taken from reference TRBV30 and TRBJ2-7, reads SQTIHQWPATLVQPVGSPLSLECTVEGTSNPNLYWYRQAAGRGLQLLFYSVGIGQISSEVPQNLSASRPQDRQFILSSKKLLLSDSGFYLCAWSATGFYEQYFGPGTRLTVT.

This chain joins TRBV21-1 and TRBJ1-1; TRBD1 is the table's D call and was not checked against the DNA. TRBV21-1 is a pseudogene segment. There are 16 residues in the CDR3. This chain's CDR3 is CASSNNQVGPFTEAFF. The CDR3 DNA follows: TGTGCCAGCAGCAATAATCAGGTTGGGCCCTTCACTGAAGCTTTCTTT.

The chain uses TRBV5-1 and TRBJ2-5; 8 nucleotides agree with TRBD1. Germline CDR1 is SGHRS and CDR2 is YFSETQ. This CDR3 comprises 17 residues. Unmatched junction bases numbered 9, after V lost 0 bases and J lost 2 bases. The CDR3 coding sequence is TGCGCCAGCAGCTTGGCCGTGGGGACAGGACGTCAAGAGACCCAGTACTTC. Residues: CASSLAVGTGRQETQYF. Drawing the rest from reference TRBV5-1 and TRBJ2-5, the complete variable domain is KAGVTQTPRYLIKTRGQQVTLSCSPISGHRSVSWYQQTPGQGLQFLFEYFSETQRNKGNFPGRFSGRQFSNSRSEMNVSTLELGDSALYLCASSLAVGTGRQETQYFGPGTRLLVL.

This clone has a single count. V and J are TRBV20-1 and TRBJ2-7, with 7 bases matching TRBD1. V was clipped by 5 bases and J by 5 bases; unmatched bases: 3. The germline V gene encodes CDR1 DFQATT and CDR2 SNEGSKA (reference sequence). The length of the CDR3 is 11 residues. As DNA, the CDR3 is TGCAGTGCTGCACAGGGGAACGAGCAGTACTTC. Its translation is CSAAQGNEQYF.

V is TRBV3-1 (or the pseudogene TRBV3-2) and J is TRBJ2-5; D possibly corresponds to TRBD2 (6 bases). This CDR3 has 16 residues. Deletions cut 7 bases from V and 0 bases from J, with 18 bases between. CDR1 is LGHDT, CDR2 YNNKEL, per germline (reference sequence). CDR3 residues: CASTRKGLLYQETQYF. In nucleotides, the CDR3 is TGTGCCAGCACCCGAAAGGGACTTTTGTACCAAGAGACCCAGTACTTC.

The chain has TRBV9 and TRBJ1-5; maybe TRBD1 (6 bases). CDR1 and CDR2 from the germline V gene are SGDLS and YYNGEE. The V end was cut by 4 bases, the J end by 0 bases, with 11 bases between. The CDR3 consists of 15 residues. This CDR3 is CASSLGGNSNQPQHF. The DNA for the CDR3 is TGTGCCAGCAGCCTAGGGGGGAATAGCAATCAGCCCCAGCATTTT. Full variable domain (remainder filled in from reference TRBV9 and TRBJ1-5): DSGVTQTPKHLITATGQRVTLRCSPRSGDLSVYWYQQSLDQGLQFLIQYYNGEERAKGNILERFSAQQFPDLHSELNLSSLELGDSALYFCASSLGGNSNQPQHFGDGTRLSIL.

This clone was seen more than once but under ten times. The chain combines TRBV4-1 with TRBJ2-6; D unclear. V was clipped by 3 bases and J by 0 bases, with 9 bases between them. This CDR3 has 16 amino acids. CDR1 is MGHRA and CDR2 is YSYEKL in the germline V gene. CDR3 region: CASSHFQNSGANVLTF. The CDR3 bases are TGCGCCAGCAGCCACTTTCAGAACTCTGGGGCCAACGTCCTGACTTTC.

The chain is built from TRBV19 and TRBJ1-5; D may be TRBD1 (5 bases). CDR1 and CDR2 (germline): LNHDA, SQIVND (reference sequence). The V end lost 6 bases, the J end lost 6 bases, and 12 bases lay between the germline ends. CDR3 length equals 13 residues. The CDR3 region has the DNA TGTGCCAGTAGAGCGGGACGGGGTCAGCCCCAGCATTTT. It encodes CASRAGRGQPQHF. Together with reference TRBV19 and TRBJ1-5, the CDR3 gives the full variable domain: DGGITQSPKYLFRKEGQNVTLSCEQNLNHDAMYWYRQDPGQGLRLIYYSQIVNDFQKGDIAEGYSVSREKKESFPLTVTSAQKNPTAFYLCASRAGRGQPQHFGDGTRLSIL.

The V call is TRBV28, the J call TRBJ2-1; 14 positions match TRBD2. The trim removed 7 bases at V and 7 bases at J, leaving 9 bases unmatched. Germline V lookup: CDR1 MDHEN, CDR2 SYDVKM. The CDR3 totals 16 residues. In DNA, the CDR3 is TGTGCCAGCAACCTGGGACTAGCGGGGGTGCGGAATGAGCAGTTCTTC. Protein product: CASNLGLAGVRNEQFF.

This clone was picked up one time. The chain links TRBV12-5 to TRBJ2-2; no firm D call. This CDR3 has 12 amino acids. Trimming shortened V by 4 bases and J by 9 bases, and 9 bases separated the two germline ends. Germline V gives CDR1 LGHNT, CDR2 FRNRAP. The CDR3 coding sequence is TGTGCTAGTGGTTCCCTCTCCAGGGAGCTGTTTTTT. As protein: CASGSLSRELFF.

The chain recombines TRBV5-1 with TRBJ1-6, with TRBD1 identical over 8 bases. The CDR3 sequence is 14 residues long. The J segment lost 7 bases and the V segment lost 4 bases, leaving 4 bases of the junction unmatched. In germline, CDR1 is SGHRS, CDR2 YFSETQ. The chain's CDR3 is CASSTTGENSPLHF. The CDR3 bases are TGCGCCAGCAGCACGACAGGGGAAAATTCACCCCTCCACTTT.

The chain links TRBV4-2 to TRBJ1-5; no clear D gene. Germline V CDR1 and CDR2: LGHNA, YNFKEQ. The CDR3 is made up of 16 amino acids. Deletions cut 1 base from V and 1 base from J, with 11 bases between. Here the CDR3 DNA reads TGTGCCAGCAGCCAAGCCGAGCAACTGAGCAATCAGCCCCAGCATTTT. Residues: CASSQAEQLSNQPQHF.

The chain joins TRBV7-2 to TRBJ2-7; TRBD2 is a possible D gene (5 bases). Germline values: CDR1 SGHTA, CDR2 FQGNSA. The CDR3 is made up of 18 amino acids. V was cut by 1 base and J by 2 bases, with 21 bases left in between. The CDR3 nucleotides read TGTGCCAGCAGCTTAGGGGTAAAATCATCGCTGGAGGCCTACGAGCAGTACTTC. It yields the protein CASSLGVKSSLEAYEQYF.

The V call is TRBV6-5, the J call TRBJ2-1, with D possibly TRBD2 on 6 matching bases. Germline CDR1 reads MNHEY; CDR2 reads SVGAGI. This CDR3 has 11 residues. The germline V and J ends were trimmed by 10 bases and 8 bases, with 12 bases remaining between them. The CDR3 DNA is TGTGCCACCCGGCGGGGCGATGAGCAGTTCTTC. This gives the protein CATRRGDEQFF.

A note on this clone: Other DNA sequences of this sample code for an identical CDR3. The V call is TRBV6-1, the J call TRBJ2-1; D call uncertain. The length of the CDR3 is 17 residues. CDR1 and CDR2 (germline): MNHNS, SASEGT. V lost 0 bases and J 0 bases, leaving 12 bases between the germline ends. The CDR3 DNA follows: TGTGCCAGCAGTGAAGCTCGACTTGCGGTCTCCTACAATGAGCAGTTCTTC. This codes for CASSEARLAVSYNEQFF.

With respect to this clone: At the DNA level, this CDR3 is encoded by other sequences in the same sample as well. V and J are TRBV6-6 and TRBJ1-5, with D possibly being TRBD1 (5 bases). V gave up 2 bases and J gave up 4 bases, with 9 bases separating them. Germline loops: CDR1 MNHNY, CDR2 SVGAGI (reference sequence). The CDR3 loop spans 14 amino acids. CDR3 coding DNA: TGTGCCAGCAGTTACAGTGGGGGAAATCAGCCCCAGCATTTT. Residues: CASSYSGGNQPQHF.

This chain links TRBV19 with TRBJ2-7, with D hard to call. CDR1 and CDR2 from the germline V gene are LNHDA and SQIVND (reference sequence). The V and J ends lost 5 bases and 3 bases respectively, with 5 bases between them. The CDR3 has 11 amino acids. The DNA for the CDR3 is TGTGCCAGTAGTGGGGACTACGAGCAGTACTTC. It specifies CASSGDYEQYF.

This CDR3 is CASSPEGVNQPQHF. The DNA of the CDR3 is TGTGCCAGCTCACCAGAGGGAGTCAATCAGCCCCAGCATTTT. V gene TRBV18 combines with J gene TRBJ1-5; D is unresolved. The ends were cut back, 2 bases at V and 3 bases at J, with 8 bases in the middle. The CDR3 covers 14 residues. Germline V gene lookup returns CDR1 KGHSH and CDR2 LQKENI.

The chain combines TRBV14 with TRBJ1-2; 8 bases are a match to TRBD1. The germline CDR1 and CDR2 sequences are SGHDN and FVKESK. V shed 3 bases and J 4 bases; nucleotides not matched to a gene: 7. The CDR3 sequence is 15 residues long. CDR3 in DNA: TGTGCCAGCAGCCAGACAGGGGTCAACTCCTATGGCTACACCTTC. Encoded protein: CASSQTGVNSYGYTF.